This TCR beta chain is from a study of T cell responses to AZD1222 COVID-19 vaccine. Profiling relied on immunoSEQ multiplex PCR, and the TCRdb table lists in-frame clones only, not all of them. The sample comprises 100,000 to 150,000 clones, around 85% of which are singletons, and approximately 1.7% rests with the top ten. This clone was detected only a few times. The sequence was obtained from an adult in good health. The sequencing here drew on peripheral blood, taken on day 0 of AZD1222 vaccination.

The CDR3, as DNA: TGTGCCACCCTGGGGCGGGGACGGCCGAGGGACGAGCAGTACTTC. It is translated as CATLGRGRPRDEQYF. The chain employs TRBV6-5 and TRBJ2-7; D is possibly TRBD2 (6 bases). This CDR3 is 15 amino acids long. Germline assignment: CDR1 MNHEY and CDR2 SVGAGI. V was pared by 10 bases and J by 5 bases, with 24 bases between.